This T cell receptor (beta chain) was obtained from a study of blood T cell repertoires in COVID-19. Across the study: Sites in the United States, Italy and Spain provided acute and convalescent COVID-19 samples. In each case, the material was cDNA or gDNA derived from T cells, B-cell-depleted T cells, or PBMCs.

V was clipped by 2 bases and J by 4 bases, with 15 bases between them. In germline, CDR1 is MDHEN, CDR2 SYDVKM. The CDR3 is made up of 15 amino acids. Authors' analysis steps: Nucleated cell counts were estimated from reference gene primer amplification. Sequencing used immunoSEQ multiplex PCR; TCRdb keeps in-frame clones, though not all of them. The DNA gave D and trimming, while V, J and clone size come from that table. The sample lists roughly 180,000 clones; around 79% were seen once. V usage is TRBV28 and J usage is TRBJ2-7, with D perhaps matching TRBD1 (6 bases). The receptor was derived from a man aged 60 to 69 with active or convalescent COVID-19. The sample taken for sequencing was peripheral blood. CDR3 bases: TGTGCCAGCAGTTTAGCCTCCGGGACATCTTACGAGCAGTACTTC. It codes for CASSLASGTSYEQYF.